This T cell receptor beta chain was sequenced in a study of CD8 T cells in Susac syndrome. Notes on the study in general: That the number of individuals in its TCR sequencing and HLA analysis was relatively small was acknowledged by the study.

Germline V gene data show CDR1 as MNHEY and CDR2 as SMNVEV (reference sequence). V was shortened by 0 bases and J by 0 bases, with 11 bases between the two germline ends. This CDR3 has 17 amino acids. With random hexamers, roughly 0.45 to 1 ug RNA was reverse transcribed. Across 54 Vbeta and 13 Jbeta, TCR beta CDR3 was amplified with immunoSEQ multiplex PCR. TCRdb re-derived calls from the immunoSEQ multiplex PCR reads in MiXCR, one entry per CDR3 protein. The table shows fewer than 300,000 distinct CDR3 sequences, with 70% to 90% occurring only once. A remark on this clonotype: Its target is unknown.

Stable or active relapsing-remitting multiple sclerosis, untreated and meeting revised McDonald criteria, defined the controls. Bulk CD8+ and CD4+ cells came from magnetic negative isolation; CD8+ TEMRA by FACS. The source material was CD8+ T cells from PBMCs. This chain connects TRBV27 to TRBJ2-2; D is possibly TRBD1 or TRBD2 (5 bases each). The receptor was isolated from a human donor with multiple sclerosis. CDR3 coding DNA: TGTGCCAGCAGTTTATCGCCCGGGACGGCGAACACCGGGGAGCTGTTTTTT. It translates to CASSLSPGTANTGELFF.